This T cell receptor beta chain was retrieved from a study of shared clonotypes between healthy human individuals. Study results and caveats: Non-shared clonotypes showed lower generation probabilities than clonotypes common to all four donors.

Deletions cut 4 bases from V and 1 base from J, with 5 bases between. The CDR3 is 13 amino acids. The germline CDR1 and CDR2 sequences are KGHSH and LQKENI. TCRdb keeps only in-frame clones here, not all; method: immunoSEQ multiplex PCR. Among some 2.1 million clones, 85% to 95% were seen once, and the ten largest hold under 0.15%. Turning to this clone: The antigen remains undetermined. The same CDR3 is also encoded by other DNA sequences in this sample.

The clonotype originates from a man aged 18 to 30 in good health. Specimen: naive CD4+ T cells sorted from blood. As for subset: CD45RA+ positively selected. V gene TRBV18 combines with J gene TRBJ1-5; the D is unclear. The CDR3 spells CASSRQSNQPQHF. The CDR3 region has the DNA TGTGCCAGCTCACGGCAGAGCAATCAGCCCCAGCATTTT. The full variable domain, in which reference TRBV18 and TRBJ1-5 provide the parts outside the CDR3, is NAGVMQNPRHLVRRRGQEARLRCSPMKGHSHVYWYRQLPEEGLKFMVYLQKENIIDESGMPKERFSAEFPKEGPSILRIQQVVRGDSAAYFCASSRQSNQPQHFGDGTRLSIL.